At least ten counts were recorded for the clone carrying this T cell receptor (beta chain). Its antigen is as yet unknown. PCR was performed a second time for roughly 6 to 12 cycles using a sample-barcoded 5' primer and a J-beta primer mix. Each sample provided no less than 2.5 million CDR3-containing paired-end reads. TCRdb reanalysed the 5' RACE reads using MiXCR and keeps one entry per CDR3 protein. Of about 590,000 distinct CDR3 sequences listed, approximately 30% are singletons. This record belongs to a study of blood T cells in healthy people across ages. Findings and caveats of the study: Measured against age, TCR beta diversity per million T cells decreased in a roughly linear manner. Fewer expanded clones and more diversity marked long-lived versus aged donors.

The CDR3 totals 14 residues. Trimming removed 7 bases from V and 12 bases from J; junction bases left unmatched: 10. Germline CDR1 reads SGHTA; CDR2 reads FQGNSA. The sample taken for sequencing was blood. The TCR sequence derives from a woman aged 80 or older in good health. The chain employs TRBV7-2 and TRBJ2-1; 12 nucleotides align to TRBD1. CDR3 amino acids: CASTPGTGGFGQFF. For the CDR3, the DNA is TGTGCCAGCACACCCGGGACAGGGGGCTTCGGGCAGTTCTTC.